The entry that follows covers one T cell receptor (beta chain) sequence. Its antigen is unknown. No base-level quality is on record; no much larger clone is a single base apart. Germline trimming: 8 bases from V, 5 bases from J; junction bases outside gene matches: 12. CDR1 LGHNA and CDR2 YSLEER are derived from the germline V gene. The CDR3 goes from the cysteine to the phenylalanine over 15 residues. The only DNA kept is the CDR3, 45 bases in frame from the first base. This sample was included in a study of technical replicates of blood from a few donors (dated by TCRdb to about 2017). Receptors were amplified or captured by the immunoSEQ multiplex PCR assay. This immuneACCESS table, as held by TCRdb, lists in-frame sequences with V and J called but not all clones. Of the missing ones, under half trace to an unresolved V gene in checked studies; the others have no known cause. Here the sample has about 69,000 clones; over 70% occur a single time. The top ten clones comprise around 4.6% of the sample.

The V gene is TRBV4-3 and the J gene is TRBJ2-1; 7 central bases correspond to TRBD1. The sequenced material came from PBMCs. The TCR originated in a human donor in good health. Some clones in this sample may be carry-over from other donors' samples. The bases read TGCGCCAGCCCCCACTGCTTGACAGGGAACAATGAGCAGTTCTTC. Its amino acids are CASPHCLTGNNEQFF.